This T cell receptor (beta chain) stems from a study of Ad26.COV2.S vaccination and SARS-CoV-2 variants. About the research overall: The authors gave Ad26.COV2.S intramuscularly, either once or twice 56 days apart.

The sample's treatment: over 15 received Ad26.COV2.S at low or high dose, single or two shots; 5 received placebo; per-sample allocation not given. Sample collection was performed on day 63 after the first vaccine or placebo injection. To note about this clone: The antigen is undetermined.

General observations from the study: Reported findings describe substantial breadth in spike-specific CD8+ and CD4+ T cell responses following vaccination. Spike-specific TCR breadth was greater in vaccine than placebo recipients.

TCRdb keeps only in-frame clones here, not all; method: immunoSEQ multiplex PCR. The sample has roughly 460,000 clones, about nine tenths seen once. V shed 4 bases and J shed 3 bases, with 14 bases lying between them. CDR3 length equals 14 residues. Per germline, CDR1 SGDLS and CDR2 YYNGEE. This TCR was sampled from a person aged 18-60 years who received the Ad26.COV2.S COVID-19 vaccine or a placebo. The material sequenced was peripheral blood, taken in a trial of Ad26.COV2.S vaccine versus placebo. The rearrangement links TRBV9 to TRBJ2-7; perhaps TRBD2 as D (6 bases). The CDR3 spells CASSLGTSVYEQYF. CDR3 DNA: TGTGCCAGCAGCCTCGGGACTTCTGTCTACGAGCAGTACTTC.